This T cell receptor (beta chain) was sequenced during a study of somatic mutations in cytotoxic T cells in rheumatoid arthritis. Across the whole study: Blood from the patient (approximately 30 ml EDTA) was drawn right after diagnosis, pretreatment. Findings of the study overall: The antigen targets of the expanded CD8+ clones lacked identification.

Using immunoSEQ multiplex PCR, the repertoire was profiled, and TCRdb retains in-frame clones only, with some absent. The sample contains about 29,000 clones, around 86% of which appear only once. For this clone: Its antigen is not identified.

The TCR sequence derives from an adult with rheumatoid arthritis. The sequenced sample consisted of CD8+ T cells sorted from blood.

This chain's CDR3 is CASSPRDGDYGYTF. CDR3 in DNA: TGCGCCAGCAGCCCCCGAGACGGGGACTATGGCTACACCTTC. The rearrangement joins TRBV4-1 to TRBJ1-2; no clear D. The CDR3 is 14 amino acids. The V end lost 4 bases, the J end lost 3 bases, and 12 bases lay between the germline ends. CDR1 and CDR2 from the germline V gene are MGHRA and YSYEKL.